The 8 T cell receptor beta chains given below trace back to one sample, sequenced in a study of blood T cell repertoires in COVID-19. Generated by immunoSEQ multiplex PCR, the TCRdb table keeps only in-frame clones and is missing some. The sample contains approximately 300,000 clones, around four fifths of which appear only once. The sequencing input was peripheral blood. The receptors come from a woman aged 50 to 60 with acute or convalescent COVID-19.

In this sample, this clone turned up once. The V and J genes are TRBV19 and TRBJ1-5; D is possibly TRBD1 (5 bases). With 3 bases removed from V and 3 bases from J, the gap between germline ends came to 15 bases. The CDR3 covers 16 residues. The germline gives CDR1 LNHDA, CDR2 SQIVND (reference sequence). The CDR3 sequence is CASSISRRGDNQPQHF. CDR3 DNA: TGTGCCAGTAGTATTAGTCGACGGGGGGACAATCAGCCCCAGCATTTT.

V gene TRBV27 combines with J gene TRBJ1-1; 10 nucleotides agree with TRBD1. The CDR3 runs to 16 residues. V gave up 3 bases and J gave up 11 bases; unmatched junction bases: 15. Per the germline V gene, CDR1 is MNHEY and CDR2 is SMNVEV (reference sequence). The CDR3 region is CASSLKGDRGVGRAFF. The CDR3 DNA sequence: TGTGCCAGCAGTTTGAAAGGGGACAGGGGTGTTGGTAGGGCTTTCTTT.

The chain couples TRBV2 to TRBJ1-2; D ambiguous. The CDR3 loop spans 12 amino acids. CDR1 SNHLY and CDR2 FYNNEI come from the germline V gene. Trimming removed 5 bases from V and 5 bases from J, with 9 bases in between. The CDR3 region has the DNA TGTGCCAGCAGTTTTTCGAGATATGGCTACACCTTC. Its protein is CASSFSRYGYTF.

The chain couples TRBV12-3 or TRBV12-4 to TRBJ1-2; D gene unclear. V was clipped by 5 bases and J by 5 bases, with 9 bases between them. The CDR3 contains 12 residues. The CDR3 reads CASSNRNYGYTF. As DNA, the CDR3 is TGTGCCAGCAGTAACAGAAATTATGGCTACACCTTC.

The table lists this clone with a count of one. The V and J genes are TRBV1 and TRBJ2-2; the D call of TRBD2 is as the table states it, not checked on the DNA. TRBV1 is annotated as a pseudogene. The CDR3 sequence is 16 residues long. The CDR3 DNA reads TGCACCAGCATCATTAGCGGTGCGAGGGACACCGGGGAGCTGTTTTTT. It yields the protein CTSIISGARDTGELFF.

V is TRBV6-5 and J is TRBJ1-2; D is perhaps TRBD1 (5 bases). The CDR3 is 14 amino acids. Germline lookup yields CDR1 MNHEY and CDR2 SVGAGI. The V gene lost 4 bases and the J gene lost 4 bases, with 13 bases spanning the gap. The CDR3, as DNA: TGTGCCAGCAGTTTAAGGGCGGGGGGCTATGGCTACACCTTC. Encoded protein: CASSLRAGGYGYTF.

The CDR3 is CASSLTGLRETQYF. CDR3 in DNA: TGCGCCAGCAGCTTGACTGGATTGAGGGAGACCCAGTACTTC. The chain uses TRBV5-1 and TRBJ2-5; D is uncertain. Germline loops: CDR1 SGHRS, CDR2 YFSETQ. There are 14 residues in the CDR3. V was trimmed by 1 base and J by 5 bases, leaving 12 bases between them.

The chain is built from TRBV12-5 and TRBJ2-1; D remains unclear. Looked up from germline, CDR1 is LGHNT and CDR2 is FRNRAP. V lost 4 bases and J lost 8, with 12 bases in between. The CDR3 has 13 amino acids. The CDR3 region has the DNA TGTGCTAGTGGTTCCCCATTGGCTCATGAGCAGTTCTTC. Translating it yields CASGSPLAHEQFF.